One and the same sample provided the 10 T cell receptor beta chains below, sequenced in a study of T cell changes during pregnancy in multiple sclerosis. The table came from immunoSEQ multiplex PCR; TCRdb's copy has only in-frame clones and leaves some out. Among over 40,000 clones listed, approximately 90% were seen once. Sequences were derived from CD4+ T cells from peripheral blood mononuclear cells, sampled in the second trimester of pregnancy. All receptors derive from a female donor with multiple sclerosis, enrolled in a pregnancy study.

A single count supports this clone. The chain joins TRBV7-8 to TRBJ1-1; D possibly corresponds to TRBD1 (6 bases). Germline CDR1 reads SGHVS; CDR2 reads FQNEAQ. The V gene lost 8 bases and the J gene lost 6 bases, with 22 bases spanning the gap. CDR3 length: 15 residues. Written as DNA, the CDR3 is TGTGCCAGCGGAAGACCGGGACAAAGAATCGCTGAAGCTTTCTTT. Translating it yields CASGRPGQRIAEAFF.

Note on this clone: This specimen includes other DNA sequences encoding the same CDR3. V usage is TRBV30 and J usage is TRBJ2-4, with 7 bases identical to TRBD1. The CDR3 has 13 residues. Germline assignment: CDR1 GTSNPN and CDR2 SVGIG (reference sequence). The V and J ends lost 2 bases and 7 bases, in that order; junction bases with no gene match: 5. The CDR3 coding sequence is TGTGCCTGGAGTCCTGACAGGGTGAACATTCAGTACTTC. This codes for CAWSPDRVNIQYF. The whole variable domain, remainder taken from reference TRBV30 and TRBJ2-4, is SQTIHQWPATLVQPVGSPLSLECTVEGTSNPNLYWYRQAAGRGLQLLFYSVGIGQISSEVPQNLSASRPQDRQFILSSKKLLLSDSGFYLCAWSPDRVNIQYFGAGTRLSVL.

This chain links TRBV29-1 with TRBJ1-2; TRBD1 matches at 8 bases. V lost 4 bases to trimming and J lost 7 bases; unmatched junction nucleotides: 11. The V gene's germline CDR1 is SQVTM and CDR2 ANQGSEA. The CDR3 is made up of 14 amino acids. This CDR3 is CSVGQRDRLGGYTF. CDR3 DNA: TGCAGCGTTGGACAACGGGACAGGTTGGGTGGCTACACCTTC.

In this sample, this clone turned up a few times. The J gene is TRBJ2-1, the V gene TRBV23-1; 14 nucleotides match TRBD2. TRBV23-1 is placed among ORFs of uncertain function. Germline trimming cut 4 bases from V and 7 bases from J; bases unmatched to any gene: 18. The CDR3 has 20 residues. The DNA of the CDR3 is TGCGCCAGCAGTCCTAGGACGGGACTAGCGGGAGCGGTGGTGGGGAATGAGCAGTTCTTC. As protein: CASSPRTGLAGAVVGNEQFF.

V gene TRBV5-1 combines with J gene TRBJ2-2, with D possibly TRBD2 on 6 matching bases. Trimming left V 0 bases short and J 4 bases short, with 10 bases between. The CDR3 loop spans 15 amino acids. CDR1 is SGHRS, CDR2 YFSETQ, per germline. In DNA, the CDR3 is TGCGCCAGCAGCTTGGGAGCGGGTTTCACCGGGGAGCTGTTTTTT. Translated: CASSLGAGFTGELFF.

The chain links TRBV28 to TRBJ2-7; TRBD2 might be the D (6 bases). CDR1 MDHEN and CDR2 SYDVKM come from the germline V gene. The CDR3 length is 12 residues. V shed 3 bases and J shed 9 bases, with 12 bases lying between them. DNA for the CDR3: TGTGCCAGCAGTTTTTTAGGCGGGGCGCAGTACTTC. Protein: CASSFLGGAQYF. The variable domain in full, completed from reference TRBV28 and TRBJ2-7, reads DVKVTQSSRYLVKRTGEKVFLECVQDMDHENMFWYRQDPGLGLRLIYFSYDVKMKEKGDIPEGYSVSREKKERFSLILESASTNQTSMYLCASSFLGGAQYFGPGTRLTVT.

Here the CDR3 reads CASTQSTGVYEQFF. CDR3 DNA: TGTGCCAGCACACAGAGCACAGGGGTCTATGAGCAGTTCTTC. The chain couples TRBV6-1 to TRBJ2-1; the match to TRBD1 covers 7 bases. The V and J ends lost 7 bases and 8 bases, in that order; junction bases with no gene match: 11. The CDR3 contains 14 residues. Germline V gene sequence: CDR1 MNHNS, CDR2 SASEGT.

This clone is a singleton in its sample. The chain joins TRBV12-2 to TRBJ1-4. TRBV12-2 corresponds to a pseudogene. CDR3 length: 21 amino acids. In DNA form, the CDR3 reads TGTGCAAGTCGCTCACAGCTGCGCACGGGAACCGGGAGCGGCGCGGATGAAAAACTGTTTTTT. The encoded protein is CASRSQLRTGTGSGADEKLFF.

The chain uses TRBV7-9 and TRBJ2-7; no reliable D call. The ends were cut back, 5 bases at V and 2 bases at J, with 13 bases in the middle. CDR1 is SEHNR, CDR2 FQNEAQ, per germline (reference sequence). This CDR3 comprises 14 residues. The CDR3: CASSPRPVTYEQYF. In DNA, the CDR3 is TGTGCCAGCAGCCCCCGCCCGGTAACCTACGAGCAGTACTTC.

This clone has a single count. The chain has TRBV7-9 and TRBJ2-3, with TRBD2 matching 7 bases. V shed 5 bases, J shed 6 bases, and the junction held 8 bases outside the gene matches. This CDR3 is 14 amino acids long. CDR1 SEHNR and CDR2 FQNEAQ come from the germline V gene (reference sequence). For the CDR3, the DNA is TGTGCCAGCAGCCCCCCGACTAGCTGGGATACGCAGTATTTT. It specifies CASSPPTSWDTQYF.